Below, 20 T cell receptor beta chains from the same sample are listed, as sequenced in a study of PD-1 blockade in mismatch repair-deficient tumors. These receptors lack a known antigen. Here immunoSEQ multiplex PCR was the method, and the copy in TCRdb shows in-frame clones only, minus some. The sample consists of 14,000 or so clones, about 86% of them appearing once. Documented time point: approximately ten-day in vitro stimulation with candidate neoantigen peptide 6. The input for sequencing was cells cultured in vitro, taken from a patient treated with pembrolizumab. These receptor sequences come from an adult with mismatch repair-deficient cancer.

V and J are TRBV19 and TRBJ1-1; D is uncertain. CDR3 length: 13 amino acids. Germline CDR1 reads LNHDA; CDR2 reads SQIVND (reference sequence). V lost 6 bases and J 3 bases, leaving 11 bases between the germline ends. CDR3 DNA sequence: TGTGCCAGTAGCCAGAACTTGGACACTGAAGCTTTCTTT. Amino acids: CASSQNLDTEAFF.

The J gene is TRBJ1-5, the V gene TRBV4-1; D is uncertain. The CDR3 runs to 13 residues. Germline CDR1 reads MGHRA; CDR2 reads YSYEKL. The germline V and J ends were trimmed by 4 bases and 2 bases, with 6 bases remaining between them. The CDR3 is CASSPPGNQPQHF. The CDR3 DNA reads as TGCGCCAGCAGCCCCCCGGGCAATCAGCCCCAGCATTTT.

The V gene is TRBV11-2, the J gene TRBJ1-6, with TRBD1 matching 8 bases. The CDR3 runs 15 residues. With 4 bases clipped from V and 11 bases from J, the junction kept 10 bases outside the gene matches. Per the germline V gene, CDR1 is SGHAT and CDR2 is FQNNGV. In DNA, the CDR3 is TGTGCCAGCAGCTCCTCCCCAGGGGGCTCGGCACCCCTCCACTTT. Amino acid sequence: CASSSSPGGSAPLHF.

The chain couples TRBV7-8 to TRBJ2-7, with 11 bases matching TRBD2. Germline CDR1 SGHVS, CDR2 FQNEAQ. The CDR3 is 18 residues long. Losses at the gene ends were 0 bases for V and 0 bases for J; bases not matched to a gene: 7. CDR3 DNA sequence: TGTGCCAGCAGCTTAGCGAGGACTAGCGGGCCCCACTCCTACGAGCAGTACTTC. Translated: CASSLARTSGPHSYEQYF.

The V and J genes are TRBV5-1 and TRBJ1-1; D remains ambiguous. CDR1 and CDR2 (germline): SGHRS, YFSETQ. This CDR3 has 15 amino acids. The germline V and J ends were trimmed by 0 bases and 0 bases, with 9 bases remaining between them. The CDR3 loop reads CASSLGAGMNTEAFF. The CDR3 region has the DNA TGCGCCAGCAGCTTGGGTGCGGGTATGAACACTGAAGCTTTCTTT.

The gene calls are TRBV11-2 and TRBJ2-1; D call uncertain. The CDR3 totals 12 residues. Germline V CDR1 and CDR2: SGHAT, FQNNGV. V was trimmed by 4 bases and J by 6 bases, leaving 7 bases between them. The CDR3 loop reads CASSSFINEQFF. CDR3 bases: TGTGCCAGCAGCTCCTTTATCAATGAGCAGTTCTTC. The full variable domain, in which reference TRBV11-2 and TRBJ2-1 provide the parts outside the CDR3, is EAGVAQSPRYKIIEKRQSVAFWCNPISGHATLYWYQQILGQGPKLLIQFQNNGVVDDSQLPKDRFSAERLKGVDSTLKIQPAKLEDSAVYLCASSSFINEQFFGPGTRLTVL.

The V and J genes are TRBV7-6 and TRBJ2-7, with 10 nucleotides matching TRBD2. This CDR3 is 17 amino acids long. In germline, CDR1 is SGHVS, CDR2 FNYEAQ. V lost 3 bases and J lost 4; bases outside the gene matches: 12. The CDR3 is CASSLEAVGLAVYEQYF. The CDR3 DNA sequence: TGTGCCAGCAGCTTGGAAGCGGTCGGACTAGCGGTTTACGAGCAGTACTTC.

The chain recombines TRBV5-1 with TRBJ2-1, with 9 bases aligning to TRBD2. This CDR3 has 14 residues. Germline V gene data show CDR1 as SGHRS and CDR2 as YFSETQ. The V segment lost 6 bases and the J segment 9 bases; nucleotides outside the gene matches: 10. CDR3 amino acids: CASTFQREDGEQFF. For the CDR3, the DNA is TGCGCCAGCACTTTCCAGCGGGAGGACGGTGAGCAGTTCTTC.

The chain combines TRBV28 with TRBJ1-5, with D perhaps matching TRBD1 (5 bases). CDR3 length: 13 residues. Trimming cost V 5 bases and J 5 bases, with 10 bases left between them. Looked up from germline, CDR1 is MDHEN and CDR2 is SYDVKM. The CDR3 coding sequence is TGTGCCAGCAGTGGGGCAGCCCATCAGCCCCAGCATTTT. It translates to CASSGAAHQPQHF.

The chain has TRBV11-1 and TRBJ1-1; perhaps TRBD1 as D (6 bases). The ends were cut back, 3 bases at V and 5 bases at J, with 13 bases in the middle. Germline CDR1 SGHAT, CDR2 FQDESV (reference sequence). This CDR3 contains 14 residues. Here the CDR3 reads CASSFVRGETEAFF. DNA for the CDR3: TGTGCCAGCAGCTTTGTAAGGGGGGAGACTGAAGCTTTCTTT.

This clone came up a few times. This chain joins TRBV9 and TRBJ1-5; D unresolved. Trimming removed 0 bases at V and 0 bases at J, with 16 bases between. The CDR3 covers 18 residues. Germline CDR1 reads SGDLS; CDR2 reads YYNGEE. DNA for the CDR3: TGTGCCAGCAGCGTAGCTCGGGTTGCGATAGATAGCAATCAGCCCCAGCATTTT. Translated: CASSVARVAIDSNQPQHF.

This sequence joins TRBV28 and TRBJ2-5; D gene ambiguous. Per germline, CDR1 MDHEN and CDR2 SYDVKM. This CDR3 spans 12 amino acids. V was cut by 2 bases and J by 5 bases, with 6 bases left in between. In DNA form, the CDR3 reads TGTGCCAGCAGTTTACGTAGGGAGACCCAGTACTTC. This gives the protein CASSLRRETQYF.

This chain joins TRBV4-2 and TRBJ1-2; D remains unclear. Germline V lookup: CDR1 LGHNA, CDR2 YNFKEQ. The germline V and J ends were trimmed by 0 bases and 5 bases, with 10 bases remaining between them. CDR3 length: 14 residues. In nucleotides, the CDR3 is TGTGCCAGCAGCCAAGATACGAGTTTATATGGCTACACCTTC. Translating it yields CASSQDTSLYGYTF.

This clone occurred once. This sequence joins TRBV30 and TRBJ2-7, with unresolved D. V was clipped by 2 bases and J by 9 bases, with 14 bases between them. The CDR3 has 12 residues. Germline CDR1 reads GTSNPN; CDR2 reads SVGIG (reference sequence). The CDR3 sequence is CAWSQAVGAQYF. CDR3 sequence (DNA): TGTGCCTGGAGTCAAGCCGTCGGCGCGCAGTACTTC.

V and J are TRBV6-4 and TRBJ2-1; a possible D gene is TRBD2 (6 bases). V was clipped by 0 bases and J by 5 bases, with 20 bases between them. The CDR3 contains 18 residues. Germline V lookup: CDR1 MRHNA, CDR2 SNTAGT. The CDR3 bases are TGTGCCAGCAGTGACTCCACGGACTACACCAAAGGGAACAATGAGCAGTTCTTC. Encoded protein: CASSDSTDYTKGNNEQFF.

V usage is TRBV27 and J usage is TRBJ1-5; perhaps TRBD1 as D (6 bases). The germline V gene encodes CDR1 MNHEY and CDR2 SMNVEV (reference sequence). Trimming pared 3 bases from V and 6 bases from J, leaving 12 bases between. The length of the CDR3 is 14 residues. The CDR3 sequence is CASSFLGGGQPQHF. The CDR3 nucleotides read TGTGCCAGCAGTTTTCTGGGGGGCGGTCAGCCCCAGCATTTT.

This chain uses TRBV18 with TRBJ2-2; the D gene is possibly TRBD2 (6 bases). V lost 3 bases and J 2 bases, leaving 10 bases between the germline ends. Germline CDR1 reads KGHSH; CDR2 reads LQKENI. The CDR3 runs to 15 residues. CDR3 coding DNA: TGTGCCAGCTCACCCGGGACTCGTAACACCGGGGAGCTGTTTTTT. Protein: CASSPGTRNTGELFF.

The gene calls are TRBV7-2 and TRBJ1-2, with TRBD1 as a possible D gene (5 bases). Germline CDR1 and CDR2: SGHTA and FQGNSA. The CDR3 consists of 15 residues. The V end lost 0 bases, the J end lost 1 base, and 9 bases lay between the germline ends. This CDR3 is CASSLAARDNYGYTF. In nucleotides, the CDR3 is TGTGCCAGCAGCTTAGCTGCCAGGGATAACTATGGCTACACCTTC.

The chain has TRBV7-8 and TRBJ2-7, with TRBD2 identical over 7 bases. V dropped 5 bases and J dropped 1; count of bases not matched to a gene: 5. The CDR3 extends over 14 amino acids. Per the germline V gene, CDR1 is SGHVS and CDR2 is FQNEAQ. The DNA of the CDR3 is TGTGCCAGCAGCGGGGGGAGGGCGTCCTACGAGCAGTACTTC. Protein product: CASSGGRASYEQYF.

The genes are TRBV7-3 and TRBJ1-2; 8 bases agree with TRBD1. V lost 2 bases to trimming and J lost 0 bases; unmatched junction nucleotides: 2. Germline loops: CDR1 SGHTA, CDR2 FQGTGA. The CDR3 is 15 amino acids. CDR3 nucleotides: TGTGCCAGCAGCTTAGACAGGGGAGCTAACTATGGCTACACCTTC. Amino acids: CASSLDRGANYGYTF.